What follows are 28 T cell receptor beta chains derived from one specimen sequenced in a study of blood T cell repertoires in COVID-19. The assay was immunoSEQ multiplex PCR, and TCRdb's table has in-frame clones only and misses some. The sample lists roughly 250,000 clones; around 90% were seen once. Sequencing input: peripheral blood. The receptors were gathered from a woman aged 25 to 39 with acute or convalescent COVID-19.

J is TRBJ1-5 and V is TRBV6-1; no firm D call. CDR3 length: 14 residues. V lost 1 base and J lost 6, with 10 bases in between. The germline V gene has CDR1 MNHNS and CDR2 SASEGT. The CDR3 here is CASSEVSVGQPQHF. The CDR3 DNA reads TGTGCCAGCAGTGAAGTTAGCGTGGGTCAGCCCCAGCATTTT.

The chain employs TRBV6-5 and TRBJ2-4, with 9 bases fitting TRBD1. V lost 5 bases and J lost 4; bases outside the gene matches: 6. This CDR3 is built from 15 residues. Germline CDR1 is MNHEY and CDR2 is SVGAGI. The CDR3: CASSPSGTGKNIQYF. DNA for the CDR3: TGTGCCAGCAGTCCCTCCGGGACAGGGAAAAACATTCAGTACTTC.

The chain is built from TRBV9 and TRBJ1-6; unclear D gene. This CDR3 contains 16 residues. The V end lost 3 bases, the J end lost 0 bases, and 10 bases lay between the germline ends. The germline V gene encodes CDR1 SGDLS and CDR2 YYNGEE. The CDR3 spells CASSAYSSSYNSPLHF. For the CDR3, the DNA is TGTGCCAGCAGCGCCTATTCGAGCTCCTATAATTCACCCCTCCACTTT.

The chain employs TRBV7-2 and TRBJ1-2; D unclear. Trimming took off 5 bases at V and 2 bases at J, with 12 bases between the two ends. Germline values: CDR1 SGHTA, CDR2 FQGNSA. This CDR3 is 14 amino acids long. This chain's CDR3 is CASSPGPRNYGYTF. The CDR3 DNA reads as TGTGCCAGCAGCCCCGGTCCGAGGAACTATGGCTACACCTTC.

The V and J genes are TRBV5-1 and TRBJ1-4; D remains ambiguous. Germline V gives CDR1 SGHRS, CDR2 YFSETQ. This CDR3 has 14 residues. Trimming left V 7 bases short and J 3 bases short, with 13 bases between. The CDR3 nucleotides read TGCGCCAGCCGGAGAGGTGAGGCTAATGAAAAACTGTTTTTT. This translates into CASRRGEANEKLFF. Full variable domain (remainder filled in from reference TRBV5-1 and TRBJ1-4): KAGVTQTPRYLIKTRGQQVTLSCSPISGHRSVSWYQQTPGQGLQFLFEYFSETQRNKGNFPGRFSGRQFSNSRSEMNVSTLELGDSALYLCASRRGEANEKLFFGSGTQLSVL.

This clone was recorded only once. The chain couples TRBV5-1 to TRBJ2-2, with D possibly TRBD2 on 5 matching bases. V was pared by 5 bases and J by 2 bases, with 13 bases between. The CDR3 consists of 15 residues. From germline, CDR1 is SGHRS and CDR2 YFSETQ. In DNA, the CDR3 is TGCGCCAGCAGTCATACGAGCGGAAACACCGGGGAGCTGTTTTTT. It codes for CASSHTSGNTGELFF.

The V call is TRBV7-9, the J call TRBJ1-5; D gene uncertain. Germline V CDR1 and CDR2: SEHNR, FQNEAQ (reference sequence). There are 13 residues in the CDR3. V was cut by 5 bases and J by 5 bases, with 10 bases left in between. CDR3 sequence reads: CASSRPGDQPQHF. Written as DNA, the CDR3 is TGTGCCAGCAGCAGGCCAGGTGATCAGCCCCAGCATTTT.

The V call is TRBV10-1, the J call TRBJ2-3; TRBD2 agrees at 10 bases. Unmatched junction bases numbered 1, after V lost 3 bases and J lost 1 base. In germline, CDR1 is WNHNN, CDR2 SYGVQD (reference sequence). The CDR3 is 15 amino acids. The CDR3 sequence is CASSEGTSGTDTQYF. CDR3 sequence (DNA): TGCGCCAGCAGTGAAGGGACTAGCGGCACAGATACGCAGTATTTT.

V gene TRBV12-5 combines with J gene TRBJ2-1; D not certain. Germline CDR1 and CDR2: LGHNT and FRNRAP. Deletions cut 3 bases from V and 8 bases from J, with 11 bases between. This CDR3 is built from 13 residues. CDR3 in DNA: TGTGCTAGTGGTTTTATACTGGTCCATGAGCAGTTCTTC. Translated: CASGFILVHEQFF.

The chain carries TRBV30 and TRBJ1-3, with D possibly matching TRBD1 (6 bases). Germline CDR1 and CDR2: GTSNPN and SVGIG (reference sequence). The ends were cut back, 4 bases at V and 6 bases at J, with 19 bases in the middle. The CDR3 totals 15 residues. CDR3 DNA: TGTGCCTGGACGATCCAGGGGTTCGGAGAAAACACCATATATTTT. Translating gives CAWTIQGFGENTIYF.

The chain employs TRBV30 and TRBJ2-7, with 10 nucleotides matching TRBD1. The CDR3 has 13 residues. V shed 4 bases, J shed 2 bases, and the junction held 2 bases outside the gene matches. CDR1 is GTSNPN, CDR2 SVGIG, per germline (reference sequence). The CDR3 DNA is TGTGCCTGGACGGGACAGGGGCCCTACGAGCAGTACTTC. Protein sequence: CAWTGQGPYEQYF.

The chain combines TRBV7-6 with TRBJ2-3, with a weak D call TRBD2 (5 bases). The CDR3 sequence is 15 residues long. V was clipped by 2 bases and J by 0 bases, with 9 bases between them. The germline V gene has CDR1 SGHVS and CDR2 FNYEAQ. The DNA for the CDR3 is TGTGCCAGCAGCTTACCGGGATCTAGCACAGATACGCAGTATTTT. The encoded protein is CASSLPGSSTDTQYF.

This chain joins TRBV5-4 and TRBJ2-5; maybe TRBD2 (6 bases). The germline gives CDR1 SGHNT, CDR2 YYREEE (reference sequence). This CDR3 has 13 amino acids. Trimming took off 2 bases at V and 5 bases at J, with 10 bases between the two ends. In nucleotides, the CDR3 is TGTGCCAGCAGCTTTCGCGGGATTGAGACCCAGTACTTC. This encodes CASSFRGIETQYF.

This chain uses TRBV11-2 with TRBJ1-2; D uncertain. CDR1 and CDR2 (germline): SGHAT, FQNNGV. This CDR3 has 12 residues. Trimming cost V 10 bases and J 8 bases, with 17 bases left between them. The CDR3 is CATSPLERGYTF. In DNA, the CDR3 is TGTGCCACCTCACCCCTCGAGAGAGGCTACACCTTC.

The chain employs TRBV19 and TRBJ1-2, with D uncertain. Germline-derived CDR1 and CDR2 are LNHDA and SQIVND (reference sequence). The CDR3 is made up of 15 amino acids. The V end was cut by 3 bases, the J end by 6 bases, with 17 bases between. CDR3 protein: CASSIRARGINGYTF. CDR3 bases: TGTGCCAGTAGTATTAGAGCTAGAGGCATAAATGGCTACACCTTC.

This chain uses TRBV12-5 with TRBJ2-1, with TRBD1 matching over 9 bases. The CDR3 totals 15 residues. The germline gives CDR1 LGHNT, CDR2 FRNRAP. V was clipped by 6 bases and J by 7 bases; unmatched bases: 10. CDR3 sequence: CASGPGTGSTNEQFF. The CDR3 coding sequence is TGTGCTAGTGGACCCGGGACAGGGTCGACAAATGAGCAGTTCTTC.

This CDR3 reads CASGPNPRAGGPGETQYF. For the CDR3, the DNA is TGTGCTAGTGGACCCAATCCCCGAGCGGGAGGTCCAGGAGAGACCCAGTACTTC. The J gene is TRBJ2-5, the V gene TRBV12-5; 9 bases align to TRBD2. CDR1 is LGHNT and CDR2 is FRNRAP in the germline V gene. Unmatched junction bases numbered 18, after V lost 6 bases and J lost 4 bases. The length of the CDR3 is 18 residues.

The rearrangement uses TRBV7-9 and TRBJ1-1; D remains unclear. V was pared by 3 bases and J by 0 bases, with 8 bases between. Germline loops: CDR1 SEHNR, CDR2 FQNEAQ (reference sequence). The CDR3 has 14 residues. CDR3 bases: TGTGCCAGCAGCTTGCCGGTCATGAACACTGAAGCTTTCTTT. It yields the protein CASSLPVMNTEAFF.

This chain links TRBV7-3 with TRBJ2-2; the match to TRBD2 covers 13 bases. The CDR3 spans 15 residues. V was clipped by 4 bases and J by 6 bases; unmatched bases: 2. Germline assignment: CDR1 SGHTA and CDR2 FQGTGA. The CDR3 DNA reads TGTGCCAGCAGCTCAGGACTAGCGGGAGCCGGGGAGCTGTTTTTT. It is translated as CASSSGLAGAGELFF.

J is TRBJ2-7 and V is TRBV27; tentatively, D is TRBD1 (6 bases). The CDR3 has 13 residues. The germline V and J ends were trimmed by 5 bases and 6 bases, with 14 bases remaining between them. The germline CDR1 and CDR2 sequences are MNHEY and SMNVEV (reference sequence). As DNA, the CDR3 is TGTGCCAGCAGTCTCAAGACAGGCCGCGAGCAGTACTTC. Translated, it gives CASSLKTGREQYF.

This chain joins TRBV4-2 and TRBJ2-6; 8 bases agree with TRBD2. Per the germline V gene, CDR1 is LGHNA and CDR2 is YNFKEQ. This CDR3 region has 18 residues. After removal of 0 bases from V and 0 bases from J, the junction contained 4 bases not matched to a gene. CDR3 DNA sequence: TGTGCCAGCAGCCAAGATCCAGCGGGAGTCTCTGGGGCCAACGTCCTGACTTTC. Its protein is CASSQDPAGVSGANVLTF.

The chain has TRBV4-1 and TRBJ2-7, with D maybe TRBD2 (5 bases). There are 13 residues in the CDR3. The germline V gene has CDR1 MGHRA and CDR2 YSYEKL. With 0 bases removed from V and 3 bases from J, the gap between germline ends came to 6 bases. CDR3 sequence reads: CASSQDRGYEQYF. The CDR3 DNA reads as TGCGCCAGCAGCCAAGATCGGGGCTACGAGCAGTACTTC.

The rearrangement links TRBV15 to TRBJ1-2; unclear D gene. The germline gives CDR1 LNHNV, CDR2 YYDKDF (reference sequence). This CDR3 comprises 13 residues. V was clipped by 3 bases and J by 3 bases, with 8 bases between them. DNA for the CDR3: TGTGCCACCAGCAGTTCACGGGACTATGGCTACACCTTC. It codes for CATSSSRDYGYTF.

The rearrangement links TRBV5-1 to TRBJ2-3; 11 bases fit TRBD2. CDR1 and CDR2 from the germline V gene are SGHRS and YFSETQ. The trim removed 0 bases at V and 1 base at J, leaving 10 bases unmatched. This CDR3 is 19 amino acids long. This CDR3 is CASSLAGLAGGAGTDTQYF. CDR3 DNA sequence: TGCGCCAGCAGCTTGGCCGGGCTAGCGGGAGGTGCCGGCACAGATACGCAGTATTTT. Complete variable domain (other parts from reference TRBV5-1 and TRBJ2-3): KAGVTQTPRYLIKTRGQQVTLSCSPISGHRSVSWYQQTPGQGLQFLFEYFSETQRNKGNFPGRFSGRQFSNSRSEMNVSTLELGDSALYLCASSLAGLAGGAGTDTQYFGPGTRLTVL.

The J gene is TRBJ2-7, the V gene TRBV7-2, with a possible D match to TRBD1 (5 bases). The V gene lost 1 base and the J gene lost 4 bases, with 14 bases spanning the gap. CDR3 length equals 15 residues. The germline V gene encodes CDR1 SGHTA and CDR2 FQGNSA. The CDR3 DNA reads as TGTGCCAGCAGCTTAGTAGCAGGGCCTACATACGAGCAGTACTTC. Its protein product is CASSLVAGPTYEQYF.

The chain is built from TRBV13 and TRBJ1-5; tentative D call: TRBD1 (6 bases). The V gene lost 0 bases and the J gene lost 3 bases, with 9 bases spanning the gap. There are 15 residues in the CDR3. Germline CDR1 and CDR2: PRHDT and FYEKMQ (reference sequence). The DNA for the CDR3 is TGTGCCAGCAGCTTAGGGGACAGTCACAATCAGCCCCAGCATTTT. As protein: CASSLGDSHNQPQHF. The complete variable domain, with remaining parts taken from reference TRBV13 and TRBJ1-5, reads AAGVIQSPRHLIKEKRETATLKCYPIPRHDTVYWYQQGPGQDPQFLISFYEKMQSDKGSIPDRFSAQQFSDYHSELNMSSLELGDSALYFCASSLGDSHNQPQHFGDGTRLSIL.

The CDR3 region is CAIRTSGGYNEQFF. The CDR3 DNA reads as TGTGCCATCAGGACTAGCGGAGGCTACAATGAGCAGTTCTTC. This chain uses TRBV10-3 with TRBJ2-1, with 9 bases that match TRBD2. Germline loops: CDR1 ENHRY, CDR2 SYGVKD. The trim removed 6 bases at V and 3 bases at J, leaving 3 bases unmatched. The CDR3 sequence is 14 residues long.

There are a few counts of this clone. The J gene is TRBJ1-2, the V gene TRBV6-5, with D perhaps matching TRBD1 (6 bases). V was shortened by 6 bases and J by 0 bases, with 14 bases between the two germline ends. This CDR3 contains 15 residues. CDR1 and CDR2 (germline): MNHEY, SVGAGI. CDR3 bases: TGTGCCAGCAGCAACCCAGGGGATCCTAACTATGGCTACACCTTC. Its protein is CASSNPGDPNYGYTF.